This TCR beta chain came from a study of cytomegalovirus exposure and HLA in healthy donors. Vbeta (60) and Jbeta (13) primers were used in the PCR. The data were produced by immunoSEQ multiplex PCR, yet TCRdb's version contains in-frame clones alone and is incomplete. The data hold around 170,000 clones, with around 77% observed a single time. This CDR3 contains 17 residues. Germline lookup yields CDR1 SGHDT and CDR2 YYEEEE. V trimming: 4 bases; J trimming: 0 bases; junction bases outside the gene matches: 10. The sequencing sample was made of PBMCs. The chain combines TRBV5-6 with TRBJ1-5; 7 positions agree with TRBD1. This TCR derives from a woman in her 30s in good health and CMV-seronegative. The CDR3 DNA is TGTGCCAGCAGCCTTTCCGGACAGGTGGGTAGCAATCAGCCCCAGCATTTT. Translating it yields CASSLSGQVGSNQPQHF.